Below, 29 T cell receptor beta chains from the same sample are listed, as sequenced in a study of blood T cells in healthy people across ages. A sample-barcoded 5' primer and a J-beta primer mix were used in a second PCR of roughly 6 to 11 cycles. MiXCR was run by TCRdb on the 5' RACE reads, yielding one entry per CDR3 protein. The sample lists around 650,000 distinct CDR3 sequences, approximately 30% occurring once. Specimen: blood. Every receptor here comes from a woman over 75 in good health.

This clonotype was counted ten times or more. The CDR3 nucleotides read TGTGCCAGCAGCCGATACTCGGACAGCTCCTACAATGAGCAGTTCTTC. Translating gives CASSRYSDSSYNEQFF. The chain combines TRBV7-2 with TRBJ2-1, with D tentatively TRBD1 (6 bases). This CDR3 is built from 16 residues. From germline, CDR1 is SGHTA and CDR2 FQGNSA. V was clipped by 5 bases and J by 0 bases, with 14 bases between them.

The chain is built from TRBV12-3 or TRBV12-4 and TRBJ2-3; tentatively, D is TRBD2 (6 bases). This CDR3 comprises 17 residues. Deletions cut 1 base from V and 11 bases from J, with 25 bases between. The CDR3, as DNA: TGTGCCAGCAGTTTAGAATCAAGGTTGGGAGGCACAGATGTGCAGTATTTT. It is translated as CASSLESRLGGTDVQYF.

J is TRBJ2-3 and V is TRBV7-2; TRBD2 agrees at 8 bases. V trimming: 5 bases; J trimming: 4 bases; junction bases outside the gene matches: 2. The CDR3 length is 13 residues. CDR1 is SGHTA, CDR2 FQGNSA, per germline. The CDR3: CASSEGLADTQYF. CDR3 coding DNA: TGTGCCAGCAGCGAGGGACTAGCAGATACGCAGTATTTT.

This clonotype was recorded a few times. CDR3 DNA: TGTGCCAGCAGCCAACTTCCTTGGACGGGTTACACTGAAGCTTTCTTT. Translated: CASSQLPWTGYTEAFF. The chain employs TRBV3-1 and TRBJ1-1, with D unclear. CDR1 is LGHDT and CDR2 is YNNKEL in the germline V gene (reference sequence). Trimming pared 2 bases from V and 3 bases from J, leaving 16 bases between. This CDR3 has 16 residues.

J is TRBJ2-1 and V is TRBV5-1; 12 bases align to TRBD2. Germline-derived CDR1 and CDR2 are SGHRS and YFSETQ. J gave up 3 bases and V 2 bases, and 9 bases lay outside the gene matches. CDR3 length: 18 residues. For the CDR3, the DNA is TGCGCCAGCAGCTTAAAGACTAGCGGGGGCGGGGGCTACAATGAGCAGTTCTTC. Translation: CASSLKTSGGGGYNEQFF.

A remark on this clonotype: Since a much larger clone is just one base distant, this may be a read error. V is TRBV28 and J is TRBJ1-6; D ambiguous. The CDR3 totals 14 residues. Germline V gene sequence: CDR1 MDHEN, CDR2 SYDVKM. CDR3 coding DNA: TGTGCCTGCAGTTTGGCCACGGTAGGGTCACCCCTCCACTTT. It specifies CACSLATVGSPLHF.

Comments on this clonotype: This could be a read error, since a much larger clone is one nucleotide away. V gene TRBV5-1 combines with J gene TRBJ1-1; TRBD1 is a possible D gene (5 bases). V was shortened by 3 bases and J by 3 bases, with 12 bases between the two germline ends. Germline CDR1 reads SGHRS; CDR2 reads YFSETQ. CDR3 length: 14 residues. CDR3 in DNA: TGCGCCAGCAGCTGGGGGAATGGGGACACTGAAGCTTTCTTT. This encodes CASSWGNGDTEAFF.

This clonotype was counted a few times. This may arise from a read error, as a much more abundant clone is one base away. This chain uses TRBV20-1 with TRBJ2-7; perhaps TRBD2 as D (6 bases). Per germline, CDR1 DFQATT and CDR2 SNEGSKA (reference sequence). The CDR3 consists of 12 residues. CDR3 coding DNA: TGCAGACCCAGCGGGCGTTGCTACGAGCAGTACTTC. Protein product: CRPSGRCYEQYF.

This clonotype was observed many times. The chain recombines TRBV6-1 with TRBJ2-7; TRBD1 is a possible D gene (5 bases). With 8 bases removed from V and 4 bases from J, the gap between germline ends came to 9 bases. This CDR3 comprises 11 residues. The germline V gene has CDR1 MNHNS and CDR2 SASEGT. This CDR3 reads CASVQDYEQYF. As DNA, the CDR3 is TGTGCCAGCGTACAGGATTACGAGCAGTACTTC.

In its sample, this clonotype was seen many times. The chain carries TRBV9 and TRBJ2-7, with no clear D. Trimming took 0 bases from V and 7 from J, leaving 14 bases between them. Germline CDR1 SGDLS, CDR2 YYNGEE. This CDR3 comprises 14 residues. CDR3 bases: TGTGCCAGCAGCGTAGGAAACTCGGCTCGGGAGCAGTACTTC. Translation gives CASSVGNSAREQYF.

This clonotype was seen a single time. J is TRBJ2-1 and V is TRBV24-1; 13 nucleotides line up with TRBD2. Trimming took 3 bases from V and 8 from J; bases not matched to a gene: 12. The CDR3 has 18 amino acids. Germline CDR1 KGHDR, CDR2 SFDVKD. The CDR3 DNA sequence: TGTGCCACCAGTGATCCCGACGGGGGACTAGCGGGAAGGTATGAGCAGTTCTTC. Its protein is CATSDPDGGLAGRYEQFF.

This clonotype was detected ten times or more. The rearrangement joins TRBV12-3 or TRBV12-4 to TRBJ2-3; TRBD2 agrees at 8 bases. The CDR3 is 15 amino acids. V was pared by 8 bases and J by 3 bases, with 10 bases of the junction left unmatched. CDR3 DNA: TGTGCCAGCTGTCTCGGGGGGGGCTCGACAGATACGCAGTATTTT. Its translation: CASCLGGGSTDTQYF.

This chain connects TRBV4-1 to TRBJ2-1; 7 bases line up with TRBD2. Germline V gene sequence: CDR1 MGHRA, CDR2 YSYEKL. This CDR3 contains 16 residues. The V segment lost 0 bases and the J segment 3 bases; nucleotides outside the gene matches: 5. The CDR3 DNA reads TGCGCCAGCAGCCAAGAGGCGGCTAGCGGCTACAATGAGCAGTTCTTC. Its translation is CASSQEAASGYNEQFF.

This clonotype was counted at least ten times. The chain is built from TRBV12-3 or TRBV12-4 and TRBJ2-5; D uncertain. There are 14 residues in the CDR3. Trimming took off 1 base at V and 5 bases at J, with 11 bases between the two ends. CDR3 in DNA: TGTGCCAGCAGTTTAGTGGGTCCAAGGGAGACCCAGTACTTC. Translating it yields CASSLVGPRETQYF.

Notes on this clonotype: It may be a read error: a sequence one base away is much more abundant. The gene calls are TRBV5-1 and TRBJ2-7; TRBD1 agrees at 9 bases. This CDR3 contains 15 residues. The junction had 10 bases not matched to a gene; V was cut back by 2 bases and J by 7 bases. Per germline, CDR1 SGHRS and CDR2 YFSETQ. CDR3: CASSFGQGRNNEQYF. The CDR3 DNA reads TGCGCCAGCAGCTTCGGACAGGGGCGGAATAATGAGCAGTACTTC.

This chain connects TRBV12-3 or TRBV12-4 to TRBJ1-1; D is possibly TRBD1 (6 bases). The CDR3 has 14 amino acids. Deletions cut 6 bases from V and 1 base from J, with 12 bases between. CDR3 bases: TGTGCCAGCAGAACGGGGGGCGCGAACACTGAAGCTTTCTTT. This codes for CASRTGGANTEAFF.

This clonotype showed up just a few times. CDR3 nucleotide sequence: TGTGCCAGCAGCTTGGGGGAAGTAGGAGCTGAAGCTTTCTTT. Amino acid sequence: CASSLGEVGAEAFF. The chain is built from TRBV7-3 and TRBJ1-1; D possibly corresponds to TRBD1 (5 bases). Germline V gene lookup returns CDR1 SGHTA and CDR2 FQGTGA. The CDR3 sequence is 14 residues long. V was shortened by 3 bases and J by 6 bases, with 14 bases between the two germline ends.

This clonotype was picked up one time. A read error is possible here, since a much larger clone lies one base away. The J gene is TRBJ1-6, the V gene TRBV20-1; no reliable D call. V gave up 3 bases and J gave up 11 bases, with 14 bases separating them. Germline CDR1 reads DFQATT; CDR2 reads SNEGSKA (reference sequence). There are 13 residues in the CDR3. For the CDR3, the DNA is TGCAGTGCTAGCCAGCCGGGAGGGCCACCCCTCCACTTT. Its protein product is CSASQPGGPPLHF.

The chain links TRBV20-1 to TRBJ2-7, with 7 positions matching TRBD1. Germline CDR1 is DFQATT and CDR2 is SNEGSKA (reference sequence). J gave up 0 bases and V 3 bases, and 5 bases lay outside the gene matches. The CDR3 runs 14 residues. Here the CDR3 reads CSARWNRGSYEQYF. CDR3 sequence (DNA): TGCAGTGCTAGGTGGAACAGGGGCTCCTACGAGCAGTACTTC.

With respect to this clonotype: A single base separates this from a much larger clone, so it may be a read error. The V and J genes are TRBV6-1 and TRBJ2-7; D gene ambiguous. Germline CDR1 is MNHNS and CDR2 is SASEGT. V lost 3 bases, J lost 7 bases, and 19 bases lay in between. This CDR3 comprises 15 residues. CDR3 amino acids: CASSDPFERNNEQYF. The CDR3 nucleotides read TGTGCCAGCAGTGACCCCTTTGAAAGGAACAATGAGCAGTACTTC.

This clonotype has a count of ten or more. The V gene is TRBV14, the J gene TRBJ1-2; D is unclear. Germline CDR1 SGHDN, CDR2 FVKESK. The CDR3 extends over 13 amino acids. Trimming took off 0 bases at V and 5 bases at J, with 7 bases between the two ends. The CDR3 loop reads CASSQDQAYGYTF. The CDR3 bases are TGTGCCAGCAGCCAAGATCAGGCTTATGGCTACACCTTC.

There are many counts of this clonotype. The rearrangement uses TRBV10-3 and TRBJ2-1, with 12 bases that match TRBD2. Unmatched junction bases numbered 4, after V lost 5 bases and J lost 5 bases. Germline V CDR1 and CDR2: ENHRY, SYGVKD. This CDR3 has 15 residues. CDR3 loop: CAISPSGGDHNEQFF. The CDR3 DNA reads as TGTGCCATCAGTCCTAGCGGGGGGGACCACAATGAGCAGTTCTTC.

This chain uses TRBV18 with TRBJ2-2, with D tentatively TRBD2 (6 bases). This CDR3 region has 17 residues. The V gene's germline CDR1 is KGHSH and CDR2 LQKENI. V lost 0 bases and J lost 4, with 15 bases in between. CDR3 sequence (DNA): TGTGCCAGCTCACCACCGAAACAGGAGGGCACCACCGGGGAGCTGTTTTTT. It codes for CASSPPKQEGTTGELFF.

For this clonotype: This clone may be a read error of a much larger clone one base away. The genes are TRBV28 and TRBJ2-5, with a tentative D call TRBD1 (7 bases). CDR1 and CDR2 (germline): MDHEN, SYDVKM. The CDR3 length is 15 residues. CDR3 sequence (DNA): TGTGCCAGCAGTTTAAACAGGGGTACGGGAGAGTCCCAGTACTTC. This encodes CASSLNRGTGESQYF.

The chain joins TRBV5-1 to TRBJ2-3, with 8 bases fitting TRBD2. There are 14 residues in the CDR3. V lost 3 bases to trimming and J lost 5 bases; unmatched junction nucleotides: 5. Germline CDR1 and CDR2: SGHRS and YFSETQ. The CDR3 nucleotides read TGCGCCAGCAGCTACCGGGGGGGCCAAGATACGCAGTATTTT. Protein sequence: CASSYRGGQDTQYF.

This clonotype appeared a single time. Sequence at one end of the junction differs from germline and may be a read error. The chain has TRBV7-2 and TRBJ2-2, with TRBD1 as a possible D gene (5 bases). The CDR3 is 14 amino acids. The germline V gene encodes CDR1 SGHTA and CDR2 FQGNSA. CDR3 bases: TGTGCCAGCAGCTTATTTGTGGACACCAGGGAGCTGTTTTTT. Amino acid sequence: CASSLFVDTRELFF.

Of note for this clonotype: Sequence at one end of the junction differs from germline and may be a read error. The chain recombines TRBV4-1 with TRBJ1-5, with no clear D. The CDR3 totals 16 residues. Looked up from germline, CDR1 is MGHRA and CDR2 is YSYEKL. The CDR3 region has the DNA TGCGCCGGCAGCCAAGAGGTGGCGGACCCGCATCAGCCCCAGCATTTT. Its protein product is CAGSQEVADPHQPQHF.

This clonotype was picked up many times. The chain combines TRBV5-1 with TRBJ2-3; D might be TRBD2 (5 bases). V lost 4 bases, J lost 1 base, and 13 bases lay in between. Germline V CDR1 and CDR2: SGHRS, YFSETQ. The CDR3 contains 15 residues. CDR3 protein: CASSPRIGGTDTQYF. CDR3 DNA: TGCGCCAGCAGCCCCCGAATCGGGGGCACAGATACGCAGTATTTT.

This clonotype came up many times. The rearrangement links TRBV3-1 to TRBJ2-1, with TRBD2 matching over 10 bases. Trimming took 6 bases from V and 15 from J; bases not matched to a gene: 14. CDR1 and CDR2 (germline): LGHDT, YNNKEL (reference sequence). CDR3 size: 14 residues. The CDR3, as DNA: TGTGCCAGCAGACCAAAGGGAAGCGGGGGGGCTCCGTTCTTC. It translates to CASRPKGSGGAPFF.